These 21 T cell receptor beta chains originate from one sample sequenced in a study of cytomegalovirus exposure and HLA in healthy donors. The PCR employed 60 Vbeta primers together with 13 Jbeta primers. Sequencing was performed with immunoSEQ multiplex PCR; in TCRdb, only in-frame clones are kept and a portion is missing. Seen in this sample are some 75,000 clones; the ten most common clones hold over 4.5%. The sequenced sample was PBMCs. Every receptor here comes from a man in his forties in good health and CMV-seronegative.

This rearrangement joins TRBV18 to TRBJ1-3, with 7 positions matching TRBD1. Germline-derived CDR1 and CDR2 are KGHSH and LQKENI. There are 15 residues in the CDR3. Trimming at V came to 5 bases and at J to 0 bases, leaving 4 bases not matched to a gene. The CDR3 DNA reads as TGTGCCAGCTCAGAGGGACAGAGCTCTGGAAACACCATATATTTT. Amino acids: CASSEGQSSGNTIYF.

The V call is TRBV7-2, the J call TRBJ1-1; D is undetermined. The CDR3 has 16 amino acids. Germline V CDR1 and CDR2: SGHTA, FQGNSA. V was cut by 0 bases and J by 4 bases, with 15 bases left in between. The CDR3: CASSLAPARDGTEAFF. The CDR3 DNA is TGTGCCAGCAGCTTAGCCCCCGCGAGGGATGGCACTGAAGCTTTCTTT. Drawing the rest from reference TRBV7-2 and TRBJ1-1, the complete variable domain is GAGVSQSPSNKVTEKGKDVELRCDPISGHTALYWYRQSLGQGLEFLIYFQGNSAPDKSGLPSDRFSAERTGGSVSTLTIQRTQQEDSAVYLCASSLAPARDGTEAFFGQGTRLTVV.

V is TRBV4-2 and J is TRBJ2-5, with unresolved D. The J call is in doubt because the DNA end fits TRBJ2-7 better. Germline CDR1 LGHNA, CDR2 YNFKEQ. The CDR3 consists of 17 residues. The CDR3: CASSQEFLSQGHYEQYF. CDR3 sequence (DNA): TGTGCCAGCAGCCAAGAATTTTTAAGTCAAGGCCACTACGAGCAGTACTTC.

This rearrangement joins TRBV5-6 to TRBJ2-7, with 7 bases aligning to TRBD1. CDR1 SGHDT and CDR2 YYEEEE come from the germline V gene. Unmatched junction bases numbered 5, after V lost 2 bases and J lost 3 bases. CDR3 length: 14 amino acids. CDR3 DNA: TGTGCCAGCAGCTTTGGACAGGAGAACTACGAGCAGTACTTC. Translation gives CASSFGQENYEQYF.

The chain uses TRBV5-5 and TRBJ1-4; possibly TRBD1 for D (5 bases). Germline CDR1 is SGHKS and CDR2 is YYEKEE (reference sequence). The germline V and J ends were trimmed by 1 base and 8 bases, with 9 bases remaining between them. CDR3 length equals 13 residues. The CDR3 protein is CASSLSKGEKLFF. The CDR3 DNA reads TGTGCCAGCAGCTTGAGCAAGGGGGAAAAACTGTTTTTT.

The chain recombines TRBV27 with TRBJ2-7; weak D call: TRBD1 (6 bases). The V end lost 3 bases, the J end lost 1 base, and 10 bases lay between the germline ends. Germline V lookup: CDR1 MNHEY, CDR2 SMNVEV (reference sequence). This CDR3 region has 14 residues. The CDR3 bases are TGTGCCAGCAGTTTGAAAGACAGGTCCTACGAGCAGTACTTC. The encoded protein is CASSLKDRSYEQYF.

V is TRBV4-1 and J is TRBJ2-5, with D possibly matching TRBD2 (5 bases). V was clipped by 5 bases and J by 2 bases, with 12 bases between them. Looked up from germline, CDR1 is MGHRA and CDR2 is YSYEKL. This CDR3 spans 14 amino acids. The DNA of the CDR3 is TGCGCCAGCAGCTCACCCTCGGGGCAAGAGACCCAGTACTTC. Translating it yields CASSSPSGQETQYF.

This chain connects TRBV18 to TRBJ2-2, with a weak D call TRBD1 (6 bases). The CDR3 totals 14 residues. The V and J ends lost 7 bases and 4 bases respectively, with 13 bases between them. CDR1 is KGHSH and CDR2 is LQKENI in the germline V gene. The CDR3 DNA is TGTGCCAGCTTTTCGCAGGGGTCCACCGGGGAGCTGTTTTTT. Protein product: CASFSQGSTGELFF.

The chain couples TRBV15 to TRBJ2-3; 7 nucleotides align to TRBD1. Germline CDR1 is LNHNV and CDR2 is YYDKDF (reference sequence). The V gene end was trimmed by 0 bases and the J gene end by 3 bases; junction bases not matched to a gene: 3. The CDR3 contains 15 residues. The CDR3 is CATSREQGVTDTQYF. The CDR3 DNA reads TGTGCCACCAGCAGAGAGCAGGGGGTGACAGATACGCAGTATTTT.

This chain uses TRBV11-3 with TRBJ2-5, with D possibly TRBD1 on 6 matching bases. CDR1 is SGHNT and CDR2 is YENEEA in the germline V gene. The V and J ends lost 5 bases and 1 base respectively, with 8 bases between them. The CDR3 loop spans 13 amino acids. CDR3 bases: TGTGCCAGCAGCACGGACAGCCAAGAGACCCAGTACTTC. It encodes CASSTDSQETQYF.

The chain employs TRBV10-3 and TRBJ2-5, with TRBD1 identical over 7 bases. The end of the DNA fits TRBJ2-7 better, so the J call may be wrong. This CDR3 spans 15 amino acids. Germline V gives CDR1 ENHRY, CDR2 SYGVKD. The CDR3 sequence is CAISDRDRSSIEQYF. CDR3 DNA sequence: TGTGCCATCAGTGATAGGGACAGATCGTCGATCGAGCAGTACTTC.

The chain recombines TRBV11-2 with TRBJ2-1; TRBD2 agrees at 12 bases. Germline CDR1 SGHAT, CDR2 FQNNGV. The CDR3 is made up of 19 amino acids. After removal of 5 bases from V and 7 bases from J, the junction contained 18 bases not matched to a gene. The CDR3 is CASSPRLAGALMDMNEQFF. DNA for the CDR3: TGTGCCAGCAGCCCGAGACTAGCGGGGGCCCTCATGGATATGAATGAGCAGTTCTTC.

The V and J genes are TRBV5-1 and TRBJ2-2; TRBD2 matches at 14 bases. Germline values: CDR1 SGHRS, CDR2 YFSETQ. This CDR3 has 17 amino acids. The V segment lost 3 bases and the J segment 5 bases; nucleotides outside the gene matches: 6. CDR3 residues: CASSSGTSGRRTGELFF. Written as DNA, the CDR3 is TGCGCCAGCAGCTCCGGGACTAGCGGGAGAAGAACCGGGGAGCTGTTTTTT.

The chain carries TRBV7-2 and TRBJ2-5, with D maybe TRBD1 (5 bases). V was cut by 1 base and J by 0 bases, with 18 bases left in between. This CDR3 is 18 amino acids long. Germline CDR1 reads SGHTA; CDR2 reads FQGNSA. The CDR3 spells CASSLDPRVRQYQETQYF. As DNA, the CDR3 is TGTGCCAGCAGCTTAGATCCCCGGGTACGACAGTACCAAGAGACCCAGTACTTC.

The CDR3 protein is CAWSVQADTEAFF. CDR3 nucleotide sequence: TGTGCCTGGAGTGTACAAGCGGACACTGAAGCTTTCTTT. The chain uses TRBV30 and TRBJ1-1; D remains ambiguous. In germline, CDR1 is GTSNPN, CDR2 SVGIG (reference sequence). V lost 0 bases and J 3 bases, leaving 8 bases between the germline ends. This CDR3 is built from 13 residues. Supplemented by reference TRBV30 and TRBJ1-1, the full variable domain reads SQTIHQWPATLVQPVGSPLSLECTVEGTSNPNLYWYRQAAGRGLQLLFYSVGIGQISSEVPQNLSASRPQDRQFILSSKKLLLSDSGFYLCAWSVQADTEAFFGQGTRLTVV.

CDR3 DNA sequence: TGTGCCAGCAGCTTGTCAGGGCCCCAGTACTTC. The encoded protein is CASSLSGPQYF. The chain links TRBV7-8 to TRBJ2-5, with D possibly matching TRBD1 (5 bases). V was shortened by 3 bases and J by 9 bases, with 8 bases between the two germline ends. CDR1 SGHVS and CDR2 FQNEAQ come from the germline V gene. This CDR3 has 11 residues.

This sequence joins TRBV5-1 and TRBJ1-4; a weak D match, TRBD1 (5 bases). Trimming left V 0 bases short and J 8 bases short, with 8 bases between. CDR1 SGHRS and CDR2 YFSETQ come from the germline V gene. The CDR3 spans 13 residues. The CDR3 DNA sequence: TGCGCCAGCAGCTTGGAGTGGGGCGAAAAACTGTTTTTT. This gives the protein CASSLEWGEKLFF.

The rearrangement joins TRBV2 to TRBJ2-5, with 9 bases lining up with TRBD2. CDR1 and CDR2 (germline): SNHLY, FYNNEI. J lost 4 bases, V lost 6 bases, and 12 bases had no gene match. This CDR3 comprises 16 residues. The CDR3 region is CASSPYGLAGTETQYF. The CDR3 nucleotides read TGTGCCAGCAGCCCTTACGGGCTAGCGGGAACAGAGACCCAGTACTTC.

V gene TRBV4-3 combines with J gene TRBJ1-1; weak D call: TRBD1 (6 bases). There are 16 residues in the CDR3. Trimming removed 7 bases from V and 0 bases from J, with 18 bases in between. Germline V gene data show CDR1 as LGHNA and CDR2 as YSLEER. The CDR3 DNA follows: TGCGCCAGCAACCCGCAAGCCGGACAGATGAACACTGAAGCTTTCTTT. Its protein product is CASNPQAGQMNTEAFF.

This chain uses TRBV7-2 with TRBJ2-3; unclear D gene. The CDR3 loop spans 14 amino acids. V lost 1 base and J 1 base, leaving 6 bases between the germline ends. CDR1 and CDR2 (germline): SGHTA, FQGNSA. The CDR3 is CASSLGARTDTQYF. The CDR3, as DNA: TGTGCCAGCAGCTTAGGGGCGCGCACAGATACGCAGTATTTT.

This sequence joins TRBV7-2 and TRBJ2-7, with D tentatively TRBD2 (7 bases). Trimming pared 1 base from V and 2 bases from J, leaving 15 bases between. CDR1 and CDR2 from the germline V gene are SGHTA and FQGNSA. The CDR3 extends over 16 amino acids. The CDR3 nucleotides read TGTGCCAGCAGCTTAGTGGGGGGGGCTGTTCCCTACGAGCAGTACTTC. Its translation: CASSLVGGAVPYEQYF.